These T cell receptor beta chains were read from a single sample in a study of blood T cell repertoires in COVID-19. Using immunoSEQ multiplex PCR, the repertoire was profiled, and TCRdb retains in-frame clones only, with some absent. The table shows around 58,000 clones, with around 87% occurring only once. Material for sequencing was peripheral blood. The receptors were gathered from a man aged 60 to 75 with active COVID-19. CDR3s include the opening cysteine and the closing phenylalanine or tryptophan. Fields, in order: clone size, D gene, J gene, V gene, CDR3 DNA, CDR3 protein. D genes are given only for firm matches. Rows may omit the clone size; those that give it use once, few, many or a size class.

size: -
D: -
J: TRBJ1-2
V: TRBV5-1
DNA: TGCGCCAGCAGGGAAGGGGTCAACTATGGCTACACCTTC
CDR3: CASREGVNYGYTF

size: -
D: -
J: TRBJ2-4
V: TRBV11-2
DNA: TGTGCCAGCAGCTTCAGGGGTCGGGTTGACAAAAACATTCAGTACTTC
CDR3: CASSFRGRVDKNIQYF

size: -
D: TRBD1
J: TRBJ2-7
V: TRBV5-1
DNA: TGCGCCAGCAGCTTGAGGGGGCCCGGCTACGAGCAGTACTTC
CDR3: CASSLRGPGYEQYF

size: -
D: TRBD1
J: TRBJ2-3
V: TRBV12-3/TRBV12-4
DNA: TGTGCCAGCGCAGGGGGTATCACAGATACGCAGTATTTT
CDR3: CASAGGITDTQYF

size: -
D: TRBD2
J: TRBJ2-3
V: TRBV7-3
DNA: TGTGCCAGCAGCTTTTCTAGCGGAGGCACAGATACGCAGTATTTT
CDR3: CASSFSSGGTDTQYF

size: -
D: -
J: TRBJ1-2
V: TRBV6-5
DNA: TGTGCCAGCCATCTGGAAGGGGGTCGGGGCTACACCTTC
CDR3: CASHLEGGRGYTF

size: -
D: -
J: TRBJ1-2
V: TRBV6-2/TRBV6-3
DNA: TGTGCCAGCAGTCTTGGGACATCAAACTATGGCTACACCTTC
CDR3: CASSLGTSNYGYTF

size: -
D: TRBD2
J: TRBJ2-3
V: TRBV4-2
DNA: TGTGCCAGCAGCCCGTTTGGGGGCGGGGGGGCCGAGGATACGCAGTATTTT
CDR3: CASSPFGGGGAEDTQYF

size: -
D: -
J: TRBJ2-5
V: TRBV21-1
DNA: TGTGCCAGCAGCGGTAGTCCGGGACTAGGTATAGAGACCCAGTACTTC
CDR3: CASSGSPGLGIETQYF

size: -
D: -
J: TRBJ2-1
V: TRBV11-2
DNA: TGTGCCAGCAGCCCGGACGCGGCCAGGGGCAATGAGCAGTTCTTC
CDR3: CASSPDAARGNEQFF

size: -
D: -
J: TRBJ1-5
V: TRBV6-5
DNA: TGTGCCAGCTGTCCTAATCTCAATCAGCCCCAGCATTTT
CDR3: CASCPNLNQPQHF

size: -
D: -
J: TRBJ1-2
V: TRBV28
DNA: TGTGCCAGCAGGACAGGAAGGGTGAACTATGGCTACACCTTC
CDR3: CASRTGRVNYGYTF

size: once
D: -
J: TRBJ2-1
V: TRBV9
DNA: TGTGCCAGCAGCGTAGAGGGGACTCCTTCCTACAATGAGCAGTTCTTC
CDR3: CASSVEGTPSYNEQFF

size: -
D: -
J: TRBJ1-1
V: TRBV19
DNA: TGTGCCAGTAAAAACTATGCGAGCTTGACTGAAGCTTTCTTT
CDR3: CASKNYASLTEAFF

size: -
D: TRBD1
J: TRBJ2-1
V: TRBV19
DNA: TGTGCCAGTGGGGACAGCCTGGCCAATCCCAATGAGCAGTTCTTC
CDR3: CASGDSLANPNEQFF

size: -
D: TRBD2
J: TRBJ2-1
V: TRBV18
DNA: TGTGCCAGCTCATCCGGACTAGCCTTCTATGAGCAGTTCTTC
CDR3: CASSSGLAFYEQFF

size: -
D: -
J: TRBJ1-1
V: TRBV3-1/TRBV3-2
DNA: TGTGCCAGCCGGAGGACTTCACGGGACACTGAAGCTTTCTTT
CDR3: CASRRTSRDTEAFF

size: -
D: -
J: TRBJ1-6
V: TRBV9
DNA: TGTGCCAGCAGCGTAGTCGGGGGATCACCCCTCCACTTT
CDR3: CASSVVGGSPLHF

size: -
D: TRBD1
J: TRBJ2-1
V: TRBV29-1
DNA: TGCAGCGTTACCCGGGACAGGTCCTACAATGAGCAGTTCTTC
CDR3: CSVTRDRSYNEQFF

size: -
D: TRBD1
J: TRBJ2-6
V: TRBV28
DNA: TGTGCCAGCAGTTTAAGGACAGGGGGGGTTGGGGCCAACGTCCTGACTTTC
CDR3: CASSLRTGGVGANVLTF

size: -
D: -
J: TRBJ1-6
V: TRBV6-6
DNA: TGTGCCAGCAGTGAGCAGGGTTCAAGTACACCCCTCCACTTT
CDR3: CASSEQGSSTPLHF

size: -
D: TRBD2
J: TRBJ2-1
V: TRBV7-2
DNA: TGTGCCAGCAGAAAAAGGGGACTAGCGGGAGGGACGGGTGAGCAGTTCTTC
CDR3: CASRKRGLAGGTGEQFF

size: -
D: -
J: TRBJ2-1
V: TRBV6-5
DNA: TGTGCCAGCACCCGGGAAATATTTTCCTACAATGAGCAGTTCTTC
CDR3: CASTREIFSYNEQFF

size: -
D: TRBD2
J: TRBJ2-3
V: TRBV7-3
DNA: TGTGCCAGCAGCTTTTTAGCGGGAGAAGTAGATACGCAGTATTTT
CDR3: CASSFLAGEVDTQYF

size: -
D: -
J: TRBJ1-5
V: TRBV20-1
DNA: TGCAGTGCTAGTGAAGACGGGGGGCGCCGGCAGCCCCAGCATTTT
CDR3: CSASEDGGRRQPQHF

size: -
D: TRBD1
J: TRBJ1-2
V: TRBV29-1
DNA: TGCAGCGCCAGGGACAGTGTGAACTATGGCTACACCTTC
CDR3: CSARDSVNYGYTF

size: -
D: -
J: TRBJ2-7
V: TRBV6-5
DNA: TGTGCCAGTCGAAAGGACTCCACCTACGAGCAGTACTTC
CDR3: CASRKDSTYEQYF

size: -
D: -
J: TRBJ2-7
V: TRBV20-1
DNA: TGCAGTGCTAGTTCCTGGGACAAAGGGTACGAGCAGCACTTC
CDR3: CSASSWDKGYEQHF

size: once
D: TRBD2
J: TRBJ2-1
V: TRBV9
DNA: TGTGCCAGCAGGTCAAGCGGGAGCTCCTACAATGAGCAGTTCTTC
CDR3: CASRSSGSSYNEQFF